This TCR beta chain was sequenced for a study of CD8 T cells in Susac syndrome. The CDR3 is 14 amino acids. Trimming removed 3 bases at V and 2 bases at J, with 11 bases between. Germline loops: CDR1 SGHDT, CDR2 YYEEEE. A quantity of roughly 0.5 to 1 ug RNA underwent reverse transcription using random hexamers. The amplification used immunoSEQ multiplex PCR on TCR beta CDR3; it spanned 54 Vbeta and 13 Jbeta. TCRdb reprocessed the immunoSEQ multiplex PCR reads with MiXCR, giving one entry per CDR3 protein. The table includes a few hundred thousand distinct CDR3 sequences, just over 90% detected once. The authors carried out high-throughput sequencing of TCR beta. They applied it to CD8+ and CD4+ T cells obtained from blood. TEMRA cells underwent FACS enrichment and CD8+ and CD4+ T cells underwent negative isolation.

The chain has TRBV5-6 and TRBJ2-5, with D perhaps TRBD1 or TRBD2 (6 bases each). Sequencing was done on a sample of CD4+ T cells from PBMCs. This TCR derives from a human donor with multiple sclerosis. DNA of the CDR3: TGTGCCAGCAGCTGGGGGGCAGATCAAGAGACCCAGTACTTC. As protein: CASSWGADQETQYF.